The source of this TCR beta chain is a study of blood T cell repertoires in COVID-19. Overall study context: The United States, Italy and Spain provided the acute and convalescent COVID-19 samples. Sample material is recorded as cDNA or gDNA derived from T cells, B-cell-depleted T cells, or PBMCs.

Seattle researchers signed up patients amid active infection and tracked them longitudinally. As originally analysed: Estimation of nucleated cell counts relied on the amplification of reference gene primers. Libraries were prepared by immunoSEQ multiplex PCR; TCRdb keeps only in-frame clonotypes and omits some of them. V and J calls and clone size come straight from that table; D and trimming were deduced from the DNA. The sample shows about 160,000 clones, 60% to 85% of them seen only once. The sample holds a few counts of this clone. The CDR3 has 13 residues. CDR1 is MDHEN, CDR2 SYDVKM, per germline. V was pared by 3 bases and J by 7 bases, with 5 bases of the junction left unmatched.

This clonotype was obtained from a woman aged 55-70 years with COVID-19, enrolled during active disease. Sequencing was done on a sample of peripheral blood. The V call is TRBV28, the J call TRBJ1-1; TRBD1 agrees at 7 bases. CDR3 DNA sequence: TGTGCCAGCAGTTTTAACAGGGGTTTTGAAGCTTTCTTT. Translated, it gives CASSFNRGFEAFF.